This T cell receptor (beta chain) was recovered during a study of early T cells in non-severe SARS-CoV-2 infection. Across the study: Bulk RNA isolated from unsorted whole blood underwent sequencing; chains were not paired. General observations from the study: Matches to VDJdb favored anti-spike CD8 responses and missed private and CD4 specificities.

Researchers tagged individual cDNA molecules with unique molecular identifiers. TCRdb passed the 5' RACE reads through MiXCR, listing each CDR3 protein once. Here the sample spans approximately 90,000 distinct CDR3 sequences, 9.5% to 11% being singletons. This clonotype was detected a few times. What it binds is unknown. Mismatch with germline at one junction end may stem from a read error. The TCR sequence derives from an adult who was a healthcare worker with PCR-confirmed SARS-CoV-2 infection or an uninfected control (not recorded which). Material: whole blood, obtained at baseline.

The CDR3 loop reads CASSVSGGAVNEQLF. The CDR3, as DNA: TGTGCCAGCAGCGTTAGCGGGGGGGCCGTCAATGAGCAGCTCTTC. The V gene is TRBV9, the J gene TRBJ2-1; TRBD2 aligns across 11 bases. The CDR3 length is 15 residues. Germline-derived CDR1 and CDR2 are SGDLS and YYNGEE.